The 14 T cell receptor beta chains in this list originate from one sample, sequenced in a study of graft-versus-host responses after intestinal transplantation. Method: immunoSEQ multiplex PCR; TCRdb's copy keeps in-frame clones and lacks some. This repertoire shows about 21,000 clones, 89% found once; its top ten account for approximately 4.9%. The starting material was PBMCs, obtained more than 62 days after intestinal transplantation. These receptors all come from a human patient who received an intestinal transplant, so some T cells may come from the graft donor.

On this clone: Other nucleotide sequences in the sample specify the same CDR3. The J gene is TRBJ2-3, the V gene TRBV6-4, with D uncertain. Germline V lookup: CDR1 MRHNA, CDR2 SNTAGT. V was pared by 11 bases and J by 6 bases, with 15 bases between. CDR3 length: 12 residues. CDR3 loop: CASADSTDTQYF. In nucleotides, the CDR3 is TGTGCCTCCGCAGACTCCACGGATACGCAGTATTTT.

The V gene is TRBV13, the J gene TRBJ1-2, with TRBD1 matching over 7 bases. The CDR3 is 15 amino acids. V was pared by 5 bases and J by 4 bases, with 10 bases of the junction left unmatched. Germline CDR1 is PRHDT and CDR2 is FYEKMQ (reference sequence). The CDR3, as DNA: TGTGCCAGCAGCCCATACGGGACAGCTATCTATGGCTACACCTTC. This gives the protein CASSPYGTAIYGYTF.

V usage is TRBV13 and J usage is TRBJ2-6; D unresolved. V lost 2 bases and J lost 0, with 8 bases in between. The CDR3 extends over 16 amino acids. Per germline, CDR1 PRHDT and CDR2 FYEKMQ (reference sequence). This CDR3 is CASSLRRISGANVLTF. The CDR3 bases are TGTGCCAGCAGCTTACGACGGATCTCTGGGGCCAACGTCCTGACTTTC.

As regards this clone: This same CDR3 is encoded by further DNA sequences in the sample. V usage is TRBV6-5 and J usage is TRBJ1-2; the D gene is possibly TRBD1 (5 bases). Per germline, CDR1 MNHEY and CDR2 SVGAGI. The V end was cut by 5 bases, the J end by 5 bases, with 6 bases between. The CDR3 extends over 11 amino acids. The CDR3 coding sequence is TGTGCCAGCAGTCCAGGGTATGGCTACACCTTC. This translates into CASSPGYGYTF.

The chain joins TRBV27 to TRBJ1-1; D gene ambiguous. Trimming cost V 6 bases and J 6 bases, with 17 bases left between them. From germline, CDR1 is MNHEY and CDR2 SMNVEV (reference sequence). The CDR3 consists of 14 residues. The CDR3: CASSPHAGRSEAFF. The CDR3 nucleotides read TGTGCCAGCAGCCCTCACGCGGGCCGCTCTGAAGCTTTCTTT.

The chain carries TRBV7-9 and TRBJ2-2; 9 bases are shared with TRBD2. The CDR3 has 17 residues. The germline V gene has CDR1 SEHNR and CDR2 FQNEAQ (reference sequence). V lost 7 bases and J lost 6; bases outside the gene matches: 15. CDR3 region: CASKYPSGGLQSGELFF. Written as DNA, the CDR3 is TGTGCCAGCAAGTATCCGAGCGGGGGGTTACAATCCGGGGAGCTGTTTTTT.

V is TRBV27 and J is TRBJ2-7, with D possibly being TRBD1 (5 bases). Trimming cost V 6 bases and J 2 bases, with 11 bases left between them. This CDR3 region has 13 residues. CDR1 is MNHEY and CDR2 is SMNVEV in the germline V gene (reference sequence). In nucleotides, the CDR3 is TGTGCCAGCAGCCCCTCAGGGCCCTACGAGCAGTACTTC. Translating gives CASSPSGPYEQYF.

V is TRBV30 and J is TRBJ1-3; TRBD1 is a possible D gene (6 bases). V shed 0 bases and J shed 0 bases, with 9 bases lying between them. The V gene's germline CDR1 is GTSNPN and CDR2 SVGIG (reference sequence). The CDR3 has 15 amino acids. CDR3 sequence (DNA): TGTGCCTGGAGTGTAGGACAGAGCTCTGGAAACACCATATATTTT. It encodes CAWSVGQSSGNTIYF.

The chain has TRBV6-6 and TRBJ1-1; unclear D gene. The V end lost 10 bases, the J end lost 5 bases, and 8 bases lay between the germline ends. Germline assignment: CDR1 MNHNY and CDR2 SVGAGI (reference sequence). This CDR3 is 10 amino acids long. CDR3 in amino acids: CATLETEAFF. The CDR3 bases are TGTGCCACCCTTGAGACTGAAGCTTTCTTT.

The J gene is TRBJ1-6, the V gene TRBV15; D is unresolved. CDR3 length: 17 residues. Germline loops: CDR1 LNHNV, CDR2 YYDKDF (reference sequence). Trimming removed 0 bases from V and 0 bases from J, with 9 bases in between. The CDR3 DNA sequence: TGTGCCACCAGCAGAGATTGGGAGAGCTCCTATAATTCACCCCTCCACTTT. Translating gives CATSRDWESSYNSPLHF.

CDR3 sequence (DNA): TGTGCCAGCAGTATCCCTCAGGGGGCTGGGGCCAACGTCCTGACTTTC. This sequence encodes CASSIPQGAGANVLTF. The genes are TRBV2 and TRBJ2-6; 7 bases match TRBD1. The CDR3 length is 16 residues. Germline V gene sequence: CDR1 SNHLY, CDR2 FYNNEI. The V segment lost 5 bases and the J segment 2 bases; nucleotides outside the gene matches: 6.

This clone came up a few times. CDR3 coding DNA: TGTGCCTGGAGTGTACCAGGGGGCAGCTATGGCTACACCTTC. Its translation: CAWSVPGGSYGYTF. The chain employs TRBV30 and TRBJ1-2; 8 bases match TRBD1. From germline, CDR1 is GTSNPN and CDR2 SVGIG (reference sequence). CDR3 size: 14 residues. Germline trimming cut 0 bases from V and 4 bases from J; bases unmatched to any gene: 4.

V usage is TRBV19 and J usage is TRBJ2-1; 14 positions agree with TRBD2. From germline, CDR1 is LNHDA and CDR2 SQIVND (reference sequence). V was pared by 4 bases and J by 5 bases, with 1 base of the junction left unmatched. The CDR3 extends over 15 amino acids. CDR3 in DNA: TGTGCCAGTAGTAAGGGACTAGCGGGGGACAATGAGCAGTTCTTC. It is translated as CASSKGLAGDNEQFF.

This clone is a singleton in its sample. For the CDR3, the DNA is TGTGCCAGCAGCTTAGACCCAGGGGGCAAGCATGGTAATGAGCAGTTCTTC. Protein product: CASSLDPGGKHGNEQFF. The chain joins TRBV7-6 to TRBJ2-1; 8 bases map to TRBD1. CDR1 and CDR2 (germline): SGHVS, FNYEAQ. CDR3 length: 17 amino acids. The junction had 12 bases not matched to a gene; V was cut back by 1 base and J by 7 bases.